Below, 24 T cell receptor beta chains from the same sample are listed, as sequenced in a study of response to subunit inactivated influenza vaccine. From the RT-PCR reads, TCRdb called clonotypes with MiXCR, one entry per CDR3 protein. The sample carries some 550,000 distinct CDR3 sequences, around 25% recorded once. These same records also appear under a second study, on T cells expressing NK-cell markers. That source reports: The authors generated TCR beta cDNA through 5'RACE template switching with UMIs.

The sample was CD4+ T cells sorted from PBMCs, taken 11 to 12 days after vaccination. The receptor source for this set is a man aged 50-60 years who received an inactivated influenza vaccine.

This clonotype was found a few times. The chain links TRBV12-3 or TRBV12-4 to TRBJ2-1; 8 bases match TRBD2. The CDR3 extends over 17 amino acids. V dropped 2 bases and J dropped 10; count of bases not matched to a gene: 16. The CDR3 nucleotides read TGTGCCAGCAGTTTACTCGGCGGCGGGAGGATTACACACGAGCAGTTCTTC. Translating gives CASSLLGGGRITHEQFF.

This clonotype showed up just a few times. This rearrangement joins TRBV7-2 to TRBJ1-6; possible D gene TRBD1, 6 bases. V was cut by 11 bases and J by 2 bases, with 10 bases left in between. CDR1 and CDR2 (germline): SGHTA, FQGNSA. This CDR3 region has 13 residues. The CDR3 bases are TGTGCCGGACAGAGAACCTATAATTCACCCCTCCACTTT. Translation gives CAGQRTYNSPLHF.

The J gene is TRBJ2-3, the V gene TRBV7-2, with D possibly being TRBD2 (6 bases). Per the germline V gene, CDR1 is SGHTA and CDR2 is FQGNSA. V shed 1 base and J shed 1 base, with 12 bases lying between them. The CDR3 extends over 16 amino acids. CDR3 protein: CASSLVDGRGTDTQYF. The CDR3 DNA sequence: TGTGCCAGCAGCTTAGTAGACGGGAGAGGCACAGATACGCAGTATTTT.

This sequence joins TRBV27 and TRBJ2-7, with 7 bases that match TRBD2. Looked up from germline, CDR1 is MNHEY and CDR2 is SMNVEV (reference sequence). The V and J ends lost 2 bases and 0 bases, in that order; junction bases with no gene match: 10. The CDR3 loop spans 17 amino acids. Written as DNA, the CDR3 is TGTGCCAGCAGTTTAATGGGTCCGAGCGGGGTCTCCTACGAGCAGTACTTC. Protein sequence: CASSLMGPSGVSYEQYF.

CDR3 region: CSARDPTSGILEQFF. CDR3 DNA: TGCAGTGCTAGGGATCCGACTAGCGGGATCCTTGAGCAGTTCTTC. V is TRBV20-1 and J is TRBJ2-1; 11 nucleotides align to TRBD2. V shed 3 bases and J 9 bases; nucleotides not matched to a gene: 10. Looked up from germline, CDR1 is DFQATT and CDR2 is SNEGSKA (reference sequence). CDR3 length: 15 residues.

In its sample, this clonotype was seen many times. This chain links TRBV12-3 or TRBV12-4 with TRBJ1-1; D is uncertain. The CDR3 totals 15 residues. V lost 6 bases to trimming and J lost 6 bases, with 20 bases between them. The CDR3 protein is CASSNPTTLRAEAFF. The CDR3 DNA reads TGTGCCAGCAGCAATCCAACTACCCTAAGGGCTGAAGCTTTCTTT.

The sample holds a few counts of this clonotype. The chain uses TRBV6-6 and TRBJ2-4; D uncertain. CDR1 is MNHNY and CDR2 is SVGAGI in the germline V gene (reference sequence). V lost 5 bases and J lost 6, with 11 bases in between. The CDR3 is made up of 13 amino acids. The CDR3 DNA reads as TGTGCCAGCAGTCTTACCCCGGGAAACATTCAGTACTTC. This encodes CASSLTPGNIQYF.

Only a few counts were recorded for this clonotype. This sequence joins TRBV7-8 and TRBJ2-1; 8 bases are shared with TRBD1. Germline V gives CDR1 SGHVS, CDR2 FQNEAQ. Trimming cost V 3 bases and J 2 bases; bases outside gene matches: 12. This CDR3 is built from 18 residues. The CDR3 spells CASSFRVVRQGPYNEQFF. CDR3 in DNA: TGTGCCAGCAGCTTCCGAGTAGTCCGACAGGGGCCCTACAATGAGCAGTTCTTC. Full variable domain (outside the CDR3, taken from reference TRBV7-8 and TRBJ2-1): GAGVSQSPRYKVAKRGQDVALRCDPISGHVSLFWYQQALGQGPEFLTYFQNEAQLDKSGLPSDRFFAERPEGSVSTLKIQRTQQEDSAVYLCASSFRVVRQGPYNEQFFGPGTRLTVL.

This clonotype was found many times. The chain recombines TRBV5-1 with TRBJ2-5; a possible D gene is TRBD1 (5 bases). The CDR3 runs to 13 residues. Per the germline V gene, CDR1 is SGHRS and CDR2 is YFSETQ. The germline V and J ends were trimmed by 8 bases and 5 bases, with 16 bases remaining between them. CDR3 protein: CASNSRVGETQYF. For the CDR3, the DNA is TGCGCCAGTAACTCCAGGGTAGGGGAGACCCAGTACTTC.

The CDR3: CASSRGARTEAFF. Here the CDR3 DNA reads TGTGCCAGCAGCAGAGGGGCGCGGACTGAAGCTTTCTTT. The chain carries TRBV7-2 and TRBJ1-1; D is perhaps TRBD1 (5 bases). Germline loops: CDR1 SGHTA, CDR2 FQGNSA. The V end was cut by 5 bases, the J end by 5 bases, with 12 bases between. This CDR3 is built from 13 residues. Drawing the rest from reference TRBV7-2 and TRBJ1-1, the complete variable domain is GAGVSQSPSNKVTEKGKDVELRCDPISGHTALYWYRQSLGQGLEFLIYFQGNSAPDKSGLPSDRFSAERTGGSVSTLTIQRTQQEDSAVYLCASSRGARTEAFFGQGTRLTVV.

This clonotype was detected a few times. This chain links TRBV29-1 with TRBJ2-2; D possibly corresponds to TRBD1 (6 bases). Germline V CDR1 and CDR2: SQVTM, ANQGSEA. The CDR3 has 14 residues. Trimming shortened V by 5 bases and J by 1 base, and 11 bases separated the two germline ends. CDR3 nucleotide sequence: TGCAGCGTTTGTTTACAGGGGAACACCGGGGAGCTGTTTTTT. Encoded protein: CSVCLQGNTGELFF.

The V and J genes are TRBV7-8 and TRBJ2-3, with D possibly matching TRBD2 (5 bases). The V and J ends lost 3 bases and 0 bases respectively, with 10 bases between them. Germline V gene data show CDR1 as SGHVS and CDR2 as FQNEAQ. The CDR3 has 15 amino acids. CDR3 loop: CASSFRGISTDTQYF. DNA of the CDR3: TGTGCCAGCAGCTTTAGAGGGATTAGCACAGATACGCAGTATTTT.

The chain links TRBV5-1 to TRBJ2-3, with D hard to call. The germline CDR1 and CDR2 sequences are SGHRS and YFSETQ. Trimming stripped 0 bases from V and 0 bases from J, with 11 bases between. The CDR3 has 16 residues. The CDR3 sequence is CASSLAELGSTDTQYF. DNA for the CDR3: TGCGCCAGCAGCTTGGCCGAGCTAGGGAGCACAGATACGCAGTATTTT.

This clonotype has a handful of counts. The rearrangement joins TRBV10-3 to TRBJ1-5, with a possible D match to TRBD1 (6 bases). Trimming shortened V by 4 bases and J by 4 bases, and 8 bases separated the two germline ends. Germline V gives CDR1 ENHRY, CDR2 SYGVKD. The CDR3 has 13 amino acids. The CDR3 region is CAISGTENQPQHF. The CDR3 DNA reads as TGTGCCATCAGTGGGACAGAAAATCAGCCCCAGCATTTT.

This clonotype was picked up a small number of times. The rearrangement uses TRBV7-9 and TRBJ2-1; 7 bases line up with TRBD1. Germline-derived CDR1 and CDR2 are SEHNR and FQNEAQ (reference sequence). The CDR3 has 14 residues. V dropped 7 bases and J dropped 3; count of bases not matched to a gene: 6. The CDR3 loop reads CASNYGDSYNEQFF. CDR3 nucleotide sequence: TGTGCCAGCAACTATGGGGACAGCTACAATGAGCAGTTCTTC. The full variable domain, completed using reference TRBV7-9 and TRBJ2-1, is DTGVSQNPRHKITKRGQNVTFRCDPISEHNRLYWYRQTLGQGPEFLTYFQNEAQLEKSRLLSDRFSAERPKGSFSTLEIQRTEQGDSAMYLCASNYGDSYNEQFFGPGTRLTVL.

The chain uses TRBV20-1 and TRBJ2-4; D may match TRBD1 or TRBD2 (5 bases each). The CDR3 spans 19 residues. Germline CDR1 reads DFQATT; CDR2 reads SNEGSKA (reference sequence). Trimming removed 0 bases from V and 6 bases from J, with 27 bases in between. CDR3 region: CSARDLTGLTTTLRNIQYF. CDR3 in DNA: TGCAGTGCTAGAGATCTTACAGGTCTTACGACTACTCTCAGAAACATTCAGTACTTC.

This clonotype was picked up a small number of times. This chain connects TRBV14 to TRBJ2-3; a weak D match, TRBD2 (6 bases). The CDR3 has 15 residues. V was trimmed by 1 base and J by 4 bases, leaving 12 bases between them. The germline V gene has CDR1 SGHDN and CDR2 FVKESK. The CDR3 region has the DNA TGTGCCAGCAGCCAAGGCGGGACCTTTCCAGATACGCAGTATTTT. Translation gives CASSQGGTFPDTQYF. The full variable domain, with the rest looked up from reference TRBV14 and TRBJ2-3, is EAGVTQFPSHSVIEKGQTVTLRCDPISGHDNLYWYRRVMGKEIKFLLHFVKESKQDESGMPNNRFLAERTGGTYSTLKVQPAELEDSGVYFCASSQGGTFPDTQYFGPGTRLTVL.

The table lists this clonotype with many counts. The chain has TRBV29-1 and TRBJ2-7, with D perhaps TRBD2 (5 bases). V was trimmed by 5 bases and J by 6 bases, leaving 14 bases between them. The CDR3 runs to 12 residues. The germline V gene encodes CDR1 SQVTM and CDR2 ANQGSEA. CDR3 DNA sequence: TGCAGCGTTCCCCAGTCAAGCGGCGAGCAGTACTTC. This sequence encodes CSVPQSSGEQYF.

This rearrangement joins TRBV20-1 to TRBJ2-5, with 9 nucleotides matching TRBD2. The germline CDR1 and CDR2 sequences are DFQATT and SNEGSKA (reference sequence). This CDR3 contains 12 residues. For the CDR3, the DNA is TGCAGCCCTAGCGGGGTGGGAGAGACCCAGTACTTC. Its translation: CSPSGVGETQYF.

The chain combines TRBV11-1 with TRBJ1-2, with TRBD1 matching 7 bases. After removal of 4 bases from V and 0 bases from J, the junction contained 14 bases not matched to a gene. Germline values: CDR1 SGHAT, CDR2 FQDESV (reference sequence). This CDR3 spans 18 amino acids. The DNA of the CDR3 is TGTGCCAGCAGCTACGTAAAAGAATTTCAGGGGGCTAACTATGGCTACACCTTC. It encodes CASSYVKEFQGANYGYTF.

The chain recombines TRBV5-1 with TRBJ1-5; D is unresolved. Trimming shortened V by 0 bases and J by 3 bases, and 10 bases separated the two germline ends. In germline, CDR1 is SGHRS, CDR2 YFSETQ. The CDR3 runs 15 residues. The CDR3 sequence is CASSLGPGNNQPQHF. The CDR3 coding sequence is TGCGCCAGCAGCTTGGGGCCGGGGAACAATCAGCCCCAGCATTTT.

The CDR3 region is CASSPAGSAYEQYF. CDR3 DNA: TGTGCCAGCTCACCGGCAGGGTCGGCCTACGAGCAGTACTTC. This sequence joins TRBV18 and TRBJ2-7; the D gene is possibly TRBD1 (5 bases). The CDR3 has 14 amino acids. Trimming pared 3 bases from V and 2 bases from J, leaving 11 bases between. Germline V gives CDR1 KGHSH, CDR2 LQKENI.

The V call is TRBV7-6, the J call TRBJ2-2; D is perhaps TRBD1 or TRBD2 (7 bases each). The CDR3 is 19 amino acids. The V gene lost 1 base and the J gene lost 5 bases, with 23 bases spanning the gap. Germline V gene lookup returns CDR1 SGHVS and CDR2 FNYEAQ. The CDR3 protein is CASSLVGTRGGLRTGELFF. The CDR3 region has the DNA TGTGCCAGCAGCTTAGTAGGAACCAGGGGGGGACTGAGAACCGGGGAGCTGTTTTTT.

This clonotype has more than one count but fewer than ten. The CDR3: CARIIRKTIGRETQYF. CDR3 nucleotide sequence: TGTGCCAGAATTATACGGAAAACCATAGGGAGAGAGACCCAGTACTTC. This chain joins TRBV21-1 and TRBJ2-5; the table's D call, TRBD2, has no DNA check behind it. TRBV21-1 is flagged as a pseudogene. The CDR3 extends over 16 amino acids.